The clone carrying this T cell receptor beta chain was recorded at least ten times. The antigen is undetermined. The sample comes from a study of cytomegalovirus exposure and HLA in healthy donors. Study-level information: Counted in an early data release were approximately 80 million unique TCRs from HLA-typed donors.

Whole-study findings and limits: Later analysis associated a missense DCLRE1C variant with TCR beta V- and J-gene trimming. Among CMV-associated TCR beta chains, most appeared HLA-restricted in a later analysis.

The PCR used 60 Vbeta and 13 Jbeta primers. Assay used: immunoSEQ multiplex PCR; TCRdb lists only in-frame clones, some missing. The sample lists approximately 200,000 clones, over 75% occurring once. The CDR3 is made up of 16 amino acids. V was clipped by 1 base and J by 3 bases, with 13 bases between them. Per the germline V gene, CDR1 is MGHDK and CDR2 is SYGVNS. The source of this sequence is a woman aged 50 to 60 in good health and CMV-seronegative. The chain uses TRBV25-1 and TRBJ2-1, with a weak D call TRBD1 (5 bases). The sample was PBMCs. CDR3 in amino acids: CASSESVQALYNEQFF. The CDR3 coding sequence is TGTGCCAGCAGTGAATCTGTACAGGCCCTCTACAATGAGCAGTTCTTC.